This TCR beta chain was sequenced in a study of graft-versus-host responses after intestinal transplantation. CDR1 and CDR2 (germline): SGDLS, YYNGEE. J lost 3 bases, V lost 4 bases, and 3 bases had no gene match. The CDR3 covers 14 residues. Repertoires were generated with immunoSEQ multiplex PCR, while TCRdb's copy carries only in-frame clones and drops some. The table shows some 110,000 clones, with 85% to 95% occurring only once. In the case of this clone: Antigen specificity is unknown. The same CDR3 can be traced to other DNA sequences in this sample.

Whole-study findings and limits: Detection of GvH clones occurred in recipient marrow, and some had their first appearance in ileum or blood.

The genes are TRBV9 and TRBJ2-1, with 8 bases fitting TRBD2. The origin of this receptor is a human donor who was the organ donor for an intestinal transplant. Sequenced material: unstimulated CD8+ T cells sorted from spleen or lymph node cells, taken before transplant. Here the CDR3 DNA reads TGTGCCAGCAGCCCAAGCGGGAGCTACAATGAGCAGTTCTTC. It specifies CASSPSGSYNEQFF.